Included here is one T cell receptor (beta chain) sequence, with context. Its antigen remains unidentified. The CDR3 is 15 amino acids. The V and J ends lost 4 bases and 6 bases respectively, with 18 bases between them. Germline-derived CDR1 and CDR2 are SGHTA and FQGNSA. This entry is derived from a study of somatic mutations in cytotoxic T cells in rheumatoid arthritis. Study-level information: Blood (approximately 30 ml EDTA) from each patient was taken right after diagnosis, before any treatment. Findings and limits, study-wide: Measurement of CD8+ T-cell clonality revealed no significant difference between rheumatoid arthritis patients and age-matched healthy controls.

TCRdb keeps only in-frame clones here, not all; method: immunoSEQ multiplex PCR. The data contain roughly 23,000 clones, just under 80% of them singletons. This receptor was taken from an adult with rheumatoid arthritis. The V call is TRBV7-2, the J call TRBJ1-1; D is perhaps TRBD1 (5 bases). The sequenced sample consisted of CD8+ T cells sorted from blood. The CDR3 region is CASSSSNRQPPEAFF. CDR3 coding DNA: TGTGCCAGCAGCTCATCAAATCGACAGCCACCTGAAGCTTTCTTT.